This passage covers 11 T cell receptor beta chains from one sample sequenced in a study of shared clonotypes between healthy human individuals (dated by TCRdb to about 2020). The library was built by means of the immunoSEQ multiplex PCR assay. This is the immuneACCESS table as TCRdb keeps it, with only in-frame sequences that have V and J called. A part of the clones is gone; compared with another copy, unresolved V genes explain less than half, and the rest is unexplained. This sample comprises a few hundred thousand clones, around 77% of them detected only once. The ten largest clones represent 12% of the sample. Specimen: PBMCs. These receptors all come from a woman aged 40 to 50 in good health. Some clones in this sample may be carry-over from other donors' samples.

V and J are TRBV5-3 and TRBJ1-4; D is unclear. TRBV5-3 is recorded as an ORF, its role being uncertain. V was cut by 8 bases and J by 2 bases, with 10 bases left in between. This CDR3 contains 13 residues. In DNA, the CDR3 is TGTGCCAGGAAGGGAGCGACTAATGAAAAACTGTTTTTT. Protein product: CARKGATNEKLFF.

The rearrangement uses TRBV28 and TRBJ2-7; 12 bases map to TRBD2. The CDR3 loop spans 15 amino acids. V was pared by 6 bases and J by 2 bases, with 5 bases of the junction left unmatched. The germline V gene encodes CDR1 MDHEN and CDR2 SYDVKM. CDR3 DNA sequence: TGTGCCAGCAGCATAACTAGCGGGAGGCCCTACGAGCAGTACTTC. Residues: CASSITSGRPYEQYF.

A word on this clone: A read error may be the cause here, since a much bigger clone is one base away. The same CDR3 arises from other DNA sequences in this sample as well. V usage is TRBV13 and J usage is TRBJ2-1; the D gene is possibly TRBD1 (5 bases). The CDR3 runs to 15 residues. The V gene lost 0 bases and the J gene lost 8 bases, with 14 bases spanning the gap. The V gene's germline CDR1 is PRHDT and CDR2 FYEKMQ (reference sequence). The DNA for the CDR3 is TGTGCCAGCAGCTTAGGGGGGCAGGGTTTGCATGAGCAGTTCTTC. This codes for CASSLGGQGLHEQFF.

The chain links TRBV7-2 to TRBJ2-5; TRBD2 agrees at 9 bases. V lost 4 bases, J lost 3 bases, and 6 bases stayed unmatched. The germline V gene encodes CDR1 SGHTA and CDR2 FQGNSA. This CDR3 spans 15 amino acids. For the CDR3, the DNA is TGTGCCAGCAGCTCCCAGGTAGCGGGAGAAGAGACCCAGTACTTC. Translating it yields CASSSQVAGEETQYF.

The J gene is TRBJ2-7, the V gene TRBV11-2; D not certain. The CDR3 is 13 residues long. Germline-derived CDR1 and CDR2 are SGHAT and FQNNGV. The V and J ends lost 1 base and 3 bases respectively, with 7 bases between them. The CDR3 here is CASSLGGVYEQYF. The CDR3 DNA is TGTGCCAGCAGCTTAGGGGGTGTCTACGAGCAGTACTTC. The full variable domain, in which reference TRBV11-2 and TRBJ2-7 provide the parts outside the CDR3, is EAGVAQSPRYKIIEKRQSVAFWCNPISGHATLYWYQQILGQGPKLLIQFQNNGVVDDSQLPKDRFSAERLKGVDSTLKIQPAKLEDSAVYLCASSLGGVYEQYFGPGTRLTVT.

The CDR3 region is CASSLDSPDTGELFF. The CDR3 nucleotides read TGTGCCAGCAGCTTGGACTCGCCGGACACCGGGGAGCTGTTTTTT. V usage is TRBV7-2 and J usage is TRBJ2-2, with D maybe TRBD2 (5 bases). The CDR3 contains 15 residues. Germline assignment: CDR1 SGHTA and CDR2 FQGNSA. V gave up 3 bases and J gave up 3 bases, with 11 bases separating them.

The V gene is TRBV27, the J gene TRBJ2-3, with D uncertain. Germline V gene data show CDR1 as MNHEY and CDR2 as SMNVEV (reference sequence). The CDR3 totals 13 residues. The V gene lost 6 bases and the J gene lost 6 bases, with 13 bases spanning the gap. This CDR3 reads CASRGSGADTQYF. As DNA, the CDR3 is TGTGCCAGCAGGGGGTCGGGTGCGGATACGCAGTATTTT.

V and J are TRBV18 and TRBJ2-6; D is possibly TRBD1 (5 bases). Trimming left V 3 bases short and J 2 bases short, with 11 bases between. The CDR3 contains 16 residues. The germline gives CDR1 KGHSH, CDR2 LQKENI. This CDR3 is CASSPVGQTGANVLTF. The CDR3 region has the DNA TGTGCCAGCTCACCTGTGGGGCAAACTGGGGCCAACGTCCTGACTTTC.

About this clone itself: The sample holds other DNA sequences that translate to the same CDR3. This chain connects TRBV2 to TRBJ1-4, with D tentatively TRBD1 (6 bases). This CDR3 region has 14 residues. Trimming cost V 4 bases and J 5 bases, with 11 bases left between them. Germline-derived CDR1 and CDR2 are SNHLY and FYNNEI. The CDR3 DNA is TGTGCCAGCAGTGTACAGGGAATGAATGAAAAACTGTTTTTT. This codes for CASSVQGMNEKLFF. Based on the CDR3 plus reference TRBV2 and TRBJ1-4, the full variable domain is EPEVTQTPSHQVTQMGQEVILRCVPISNHLYFYWYRQILGQKVEFLVSFYNNEISEKSEIFDDQFSVERPDGSNFTLKIRSTKLEDSAMYFCASSVQGMNEKLFFGSGTQLSVL.

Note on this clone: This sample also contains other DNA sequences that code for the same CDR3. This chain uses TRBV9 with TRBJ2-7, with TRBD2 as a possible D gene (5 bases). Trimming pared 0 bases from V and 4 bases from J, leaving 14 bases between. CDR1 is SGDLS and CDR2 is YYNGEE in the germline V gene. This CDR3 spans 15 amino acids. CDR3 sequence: CASSVGTGLSYEQYF. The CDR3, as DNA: TGTGCCAGCAGCGTAGGGACTGGACTTTCGTACGAGCAGTACTTC.

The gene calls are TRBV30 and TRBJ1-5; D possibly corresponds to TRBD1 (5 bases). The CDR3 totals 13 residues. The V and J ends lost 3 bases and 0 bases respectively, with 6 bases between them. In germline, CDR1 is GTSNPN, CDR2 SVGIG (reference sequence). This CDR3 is CAWRDTSNQPQHF. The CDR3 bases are TGTGCCTGGAGGGACACTAGCAATCAGCCCCAGCATTTT.